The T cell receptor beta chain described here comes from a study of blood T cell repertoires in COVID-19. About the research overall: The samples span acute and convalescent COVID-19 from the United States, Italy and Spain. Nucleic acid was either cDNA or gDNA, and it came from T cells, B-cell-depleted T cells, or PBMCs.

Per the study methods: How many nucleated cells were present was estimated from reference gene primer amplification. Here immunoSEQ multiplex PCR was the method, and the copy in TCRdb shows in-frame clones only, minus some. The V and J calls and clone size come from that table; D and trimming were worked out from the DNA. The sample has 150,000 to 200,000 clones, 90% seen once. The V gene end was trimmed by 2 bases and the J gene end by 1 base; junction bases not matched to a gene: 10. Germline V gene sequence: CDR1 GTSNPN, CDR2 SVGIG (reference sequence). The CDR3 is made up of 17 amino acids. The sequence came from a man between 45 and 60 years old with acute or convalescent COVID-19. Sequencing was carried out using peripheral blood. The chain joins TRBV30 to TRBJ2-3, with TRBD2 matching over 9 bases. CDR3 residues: CAWSTGLASWGTDTQYF. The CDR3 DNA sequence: TGTGCCTGGAGTACTGGACTAGCGAGTTGGGGCACAGATACGCAGTATTTT.